This TCR beta chain was retrieved from a study of response to subunit inactivated influenza vaccine. V lost 6 bases, J lost 2 bases, and 5 bases stayed unmatched. Germline-derived CDR1 and CDR2 are DFQATT and SNEGSKA (reference sequence). The CDR3 runs to 13 residues. TCRdb fed the RT-PCR reads into MiXCR, producing one record per CDR3 protein. The profile shows roughly 540,000 distinct CDR3 sequences, roughly 23% of them singletons. This clonotype was observed a few times. A further study also used this sample, focusing on T cells expressing NK-cell markers. That work contributes: As the method of synthesis, 5'RACE template switching with UMIs yielded TCR beta cDNA. Beta-chain profiling covered CD3+CD56+NKG2C+, CD3+CD56+NKG2C- and CD3+CD56-NKG2C+ sorted subsets.

This TCR was recovered from a man in his fifties who received an inactivated influenza vaccine. The rearrangement links TRBV20-1 to TRBJ2-3; 7 nucleotides align to TRBD2. The source was CD4+ T cells sorted from PBMCs, collected approximately 12 days after vaccination. The chain's CDR3 is CSAPAGSTDTQYF. In nucleotides, the CDR3 is TGCAGTGCCCCAGCGGGGTCCACAGATACGCAGTATTTT.